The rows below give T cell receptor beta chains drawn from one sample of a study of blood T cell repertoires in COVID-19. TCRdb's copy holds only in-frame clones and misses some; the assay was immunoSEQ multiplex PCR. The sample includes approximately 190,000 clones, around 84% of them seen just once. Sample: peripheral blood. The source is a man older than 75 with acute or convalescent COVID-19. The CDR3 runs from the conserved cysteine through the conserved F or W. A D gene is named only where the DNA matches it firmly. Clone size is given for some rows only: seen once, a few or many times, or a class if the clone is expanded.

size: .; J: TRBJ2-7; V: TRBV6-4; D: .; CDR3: CASSEVPDGSEQYF; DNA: TGTGCCAGCAGTGAGGTTCCAGATGGTTCCGAGCAGTACTTC
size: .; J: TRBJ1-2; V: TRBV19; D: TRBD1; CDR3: CASSTGGDGYTF; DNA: TGTGCCAGTAGTACAGGGGGCGATGGCTACACCTTC
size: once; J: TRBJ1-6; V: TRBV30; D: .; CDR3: CAWSANSPLHF; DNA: TGTGCCTGGAGCGCGAATTCACCCCTCCACTTT
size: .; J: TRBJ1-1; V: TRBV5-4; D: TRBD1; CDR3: CASSATPGGIEEAFF; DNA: TGTGCCAGCAGCGCAACCCCAGGGGGGATAGAGGAAGCTTTCTTT
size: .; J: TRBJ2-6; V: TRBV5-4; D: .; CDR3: CASSSTGLSGANVLTF; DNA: TGTGCCAGCAGCTCTACAGGGCTCTCTGGGGCCAACGTCCTGACTTTC
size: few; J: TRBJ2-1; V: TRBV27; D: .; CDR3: CASSPNGVKQFF; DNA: TGTGCCAGCAGTCCCAACGGGGTTAAGCAGTTCTTC
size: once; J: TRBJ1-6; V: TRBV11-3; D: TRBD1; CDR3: CASSSDRGNNSPLHF; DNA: TGTGCCAGCAGCTCAGACAGGGGAAATAATTCACCCCTCCACTTT
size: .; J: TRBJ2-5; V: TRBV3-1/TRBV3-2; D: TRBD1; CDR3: CASSQNPGGQETQYF; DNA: TGTGCCAGCAGCCAAAATCCAGGGGGTCAAGAGACCCAGTACTTC
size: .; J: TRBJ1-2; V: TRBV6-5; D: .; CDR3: CASSYGGSHGYTF; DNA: TGTGCCAGCAGTTACGGCGGCTCACACGGCTACACCTTC
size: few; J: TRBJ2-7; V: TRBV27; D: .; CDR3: CASGVDRAYEQYF; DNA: TGTGCCAGCGGTGTGGACAGAGCCTACGAGCAGTACTTC
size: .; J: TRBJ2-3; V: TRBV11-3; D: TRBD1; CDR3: CASSLRGPGADTQYF; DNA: TGTGCCAGCAGCTTAAGGGGGCCCGGTGCAGATACGCAGTATTTT
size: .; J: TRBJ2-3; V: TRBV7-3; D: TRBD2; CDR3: CASSDGLAGGTDTQYF; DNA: TGTGCCAGCAGCGACGGGCTAGCGGGAGGCACAGATACGCAGTATTTT
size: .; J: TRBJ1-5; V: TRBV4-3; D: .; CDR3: CASSQDTGRGGQPQHF; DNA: TGCGCCAGCAGCCAAGATACGGGCAGGGGAGGGCAGCCCCAGCATTTT
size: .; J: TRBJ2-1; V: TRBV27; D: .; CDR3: CASSFNNEQFF; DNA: TGTGCCAGCAGTTTTAACAATGAGCAGTTCTTC
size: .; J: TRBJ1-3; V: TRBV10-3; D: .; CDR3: CAISDRVLSGNTIYF; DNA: TGTGCCATCAGTGACAGGGTCCTCTCCGGAAACACCATATATTTT